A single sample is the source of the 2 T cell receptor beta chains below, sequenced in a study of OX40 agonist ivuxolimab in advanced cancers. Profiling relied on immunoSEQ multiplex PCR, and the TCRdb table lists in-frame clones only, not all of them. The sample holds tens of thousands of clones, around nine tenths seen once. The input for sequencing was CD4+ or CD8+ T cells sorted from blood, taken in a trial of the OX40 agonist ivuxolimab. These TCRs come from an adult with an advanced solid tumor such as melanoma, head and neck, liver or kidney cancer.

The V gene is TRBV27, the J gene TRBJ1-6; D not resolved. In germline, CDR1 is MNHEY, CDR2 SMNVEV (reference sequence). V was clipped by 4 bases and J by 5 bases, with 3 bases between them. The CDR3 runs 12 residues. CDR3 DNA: TGTGCCAGCAGTTATAATAATTCACCCCTCCACTTT. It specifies CASSYNNSPLHF.

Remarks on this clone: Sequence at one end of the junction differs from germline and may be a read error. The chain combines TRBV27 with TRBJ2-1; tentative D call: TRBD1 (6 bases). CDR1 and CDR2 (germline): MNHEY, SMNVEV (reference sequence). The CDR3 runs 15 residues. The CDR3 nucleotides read TGTGCCAGCAGCCTCACAGGGCCCTCCGACAATGAGCAGTTCTTC. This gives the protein CASSLTGPSDNEQFF.